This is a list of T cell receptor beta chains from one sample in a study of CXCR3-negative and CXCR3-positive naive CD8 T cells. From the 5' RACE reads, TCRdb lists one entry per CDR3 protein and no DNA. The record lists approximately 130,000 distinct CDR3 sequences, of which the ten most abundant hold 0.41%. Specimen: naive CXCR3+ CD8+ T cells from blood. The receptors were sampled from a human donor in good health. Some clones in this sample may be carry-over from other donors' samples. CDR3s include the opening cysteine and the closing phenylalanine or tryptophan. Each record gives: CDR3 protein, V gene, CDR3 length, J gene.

CDR3: CASSPFAQGESYEQYF; V: TRBV28; length: 16; J: TRBJ2-7
CDR3: CATSTSVSSYEQYF; V: TRBV19; length: 14; J: TRBJ2-7
CDR3: CASSYTSGSYEQYF; V: TRBV5-1; length: 14; J: TRBJ2-7
CDR3: CASSMAGTEAFF; V: TRBV19; length: 12; J: TRBJ1-1
CDR3: CASSLDARTEAFF; V: TRBV5-1; length: 13; J: TRBJ1-1
CDR3: CASSGTNSPLHF; V: TRBV5-1; length: 12; J: TRBJ1-6
CDR3: CSARDRATPGQGFYEQYF; V: TRBV20-1; length: 18; J: TRBJ2-7
CDR3: CASSQDAEQGMNTEAFF; V: TRBV4-1; length: 17; J: TRBJ1-1
CDR3: CAHSGNGDQDTQYF; V: TRBV28; length: 14; J: TRBJ2-3
CDR3: CSVERGETQYF; V: TRBV29-1; length: 11; J: TRBJ2-5
CDR3: CASSYTGHQNEKLFF; V: TRBV6-5; length: 15; J: TRBJ1-4
CDR3: CSVCAGVGEKLFF; V: TRBV29-1; length: 13; J: TRBJ1-4
CDR3: CASSPRGREGYEQYF; V: TRBV4-1; length: 15; J: TRBJ2-7
CDR3: CASSILGLAGGDTQYF; V: TRBV19; length: 16; J: TRBJ2-3
CDR3: CASSLTYEQYF; V: TRBV28; length: 11; J: TRBJ2-7
CDR3: CASSSPGSRSATQYF; V: TRBV28; length: 15; J: TRBJ2-3
CDR3: CASSQEIDRGLPFYNEQFF; V: TRBV4-3; length: 19; J: TRBJ2-1
CDR3: CASSSAGGTEAFF; V: TRBV5-1; length: 13; J: TRBJ1-1
CDR3: CSASNREPSYEQYF; V: TRBV20-1; length: 14; J: TRBJ2-7
CDR3: CASSLTGGEGQYF; V: TRBV7-9; length: 13; J: TRBJ2-7
CDR3: CASSPTSGRVADTQYF; V: TRBV12-3/TRBV12-4; length: 16; J: TRBJ2-3
CDR3: CASSLSAGESYEQYF; V: TRBV27; length: 15; J: TRBJ2-7
CDR3: CASSYESGAAYEQYF; V: TRBV6-2/TRBV6-3; length: 15; J: TRBJ2-7
CDR3: CASSFRQGYTEAFF; V: TRBV12-3/TRBV12-4; length: 14; J: TRBJ1-1
CDR3: CASSPTILAGGYNEQFF; V: TRBV12-3/TRBV12-4; length: 17; J: TRBJ2-1
CDR3: CASSLYGRPASNYGYTF; V: TRBV28; length: 17; J: TRBJ1-2
CDR3: CSVVPRQLNGYTF; V: TRBV29-1; length: 13; J: TRBJ1-2
CDR3: CASSLALQETQYF; V: TRBV5-1; length: 13; J: TRBJ2-5
CDR3: CSGGIGSSYEQYF; V: TRBV29-1; length: 13; J: TRBJ2-7
CDR3: CASSFPAQGQGTYNEQFF; V: TRBV28; length: 18; J: TRBJ2-1
CDR3: CASSYRGGRLSVTDTQYF; V: TRBV6-2/TRBV6-3; length: 18; J: TRBJ2-3
CDR3: CASRPVTGYYEQYF; V: TRBV6-5; length: 14; J: TRBJ2-7
CDR3: CASLGTSGRTNTGELFF; V: TRBV7-6; length: 17; J: TRBJ2-2
CDR3: CASSPQGEIEKLFF; V: TRBV7-6; length: 14; J: TRBJ1-4
CDR3: CASSLSGPRTYEQYF; V: TRBV7-9; length: 15; J: TRBJ2-7
CDR3: CASSRDHWTQYF; V: TRBV28; length: 12; J: TRBJ2-7
CDR3: CASSPTSHPYNEQFF; V: TRBV6-5; length: 15; J: TRBJ2-1
CDR3: CASSRETGGTEAFF; V: TRBV7-6; length: 14; J: TRBJ1-1
CDR3: CATSRGGRGYNEQFF; V: TRBV15; length: 15; J: TRBJ2-1
CDR3: CASTYTRGLAGGSTYEQYF; V: TRBV7-9; length: 19; J: TRBJ2-7
CDR3: CASSLAVGPSYNEQFF; V: TRBV7-9; length: 16; J: TRBJ2-1
CDR3: CASSTGQSGDEQFF; V: TRBV2; length: 14; J: TRBJ2-1
CDR3: CASSLFWGQLTDTQYF; V: TRBV27; length: 16; J: TRBJ2-3
CDR3: CASSPTAGAGEQYF; V: TRBV7-3; length: 14; J: TRBJ2-7
CDR3: CASSLAGQGASTDTQYF; V: TRBV7-8; length: 17; J: TRBJ2-3
CDR3: CSVEVGQSSLEQYF; V: TRBV29-1; length: 14; J: TRBJ2-7
CDR3: CASSFFRSYEQYF; V: TRBV7-6; length: 13; J: TRBJ2-7
CDR3: CASSSPSGGAKNEQFF; V: TRBV7-2; length: 16; J: TRBJ2-1
CDR3: CASNEQQEVSYEQYF; V: TRBV2; length: 15; J: TRBJ2-7
CDR3: CASSASGSGTGELFF; V: TRBV9; length: 15; J: TRBJ2-2
CDR3: CASSLKLGLVGYEQYF; V: TRBV4-1; length: 16; J: TRBJ2-7
CDR3: CASSIDDRFYEQYF; V: TRBV9; length: 14; J: TRBJ2-7
CDR3: CASSQGAGVYGYTF; V: TRBV6-2/TRBV6-3; length: 14; J: TRBJ1-2
CDR3: CASSDSSGGPYGYTF; V: TRBV2; length: 15; J: TRBJ1-2